The 29 T cell receptor beta chains listed next were all sequenced from one sample in a study of T cell changes during pregnancy in multiple sclerosis. The protocol was immunoSEQ multiplex PCR, while the TCRdb copy is restricted to in-frame clones and leaves out a portion. This repertoire shows around 57,000 clones, roughly 91% found once; its top ten account for 2% to 2.5%. Source: peripheral blood, taken in the third trimester of pregnancy. The receptors were gathered from a female donor in good health, enrolled as a control in a pregnancy study.

This clone was observed once. The rearrangement joins TRBV27 to TRBJ2-1, with a possible D match to TRBD2 (7 bases). Trimming shortened V by 9 bases and J by 5 bases, and 20 bases separated the two germline ends. Germline lookup yields CDR1 MNHEY and CDR2 SMNVEV (reference sequence). The CDR3 is 15 residues long. The CDR3 DNA follows: TGTGCCAGTAACAATGGGAGGGGGGCAGACAATGAGCAGTTCTTC. It specifies CASNNGRGADNEQFF.

The chain recombines TRBV20-1 with TRBJ1-1; TRBD1 is a possible D gene (6 bases). The length of the CDR3 is 10 residues. Per germline, CDR1 DFQATT and CDR2 SNEGSKA (reference sequence). CDR3 in amino acids: CRTQGREAFF. CDR3 DNA: TGCAGGACCCAGGGGCGAGAAGCTTTCTTT.

The chain combines TRBV2 with TRBJ2-2; 9 nucleotides agree with TRBD2. The junction had 11 bases not matched to a gene; V was cut back by 2 bases and J by 7 bases. The germline V gene has CDR1 SNHLY and CDR2 FYNNEI. The CDR3 totals 17 residues. The CDR3 protein is CASSELDSGRGFGELFF. In DNA, the CDR3 is TGTGCCAGCAGTGAATTAGATAGCGGGAGAGGATTCGGGGAGCTGTTTTTT.

The V and J genes are TRBV15 and TRBJ2-2, with 12 bases fitting TRBD2. This CDR3 contains 18 residues. The V gene end was trimmed by 5 bases and the J gene end by 0 bases; junction bases not matched to a gene: 7. The V gene's germline CDR1 is LNHNV and CDR2 YYDKDF (reference sequence). This CDR3 reads CATSPRLAGGTNTGELFF. Here the CDR3 DNA reads TGTGCCACCAGCCCCCGGCTAGCGGGGGGGACGAACACCGGGGAGCTGTTTTTT.

In nucleotides, the CDR3 is TGTGCCAGCAAGGCGGGGGATAGAGACACCGGGGAGCTGTTTTTT. Translated, it gives CASKAGDRDTGELFF. The V and J genes are TRBV2 and TRBJ2-2, with 7 bases that match TRBD2. Germline CDR1 and CDR2: SNHLY and FYNNEI. V lost 7 bases, J lost 3 bases, and 8 bases stayed unmatched. The CDR3 runs 15 residues.

J is TRBJ2-7 and V is TRBV6-1; a weak D match, TRBD1 (5 bases). Germline loops: CDR1 MNHNS, CDR2 SASEGT. The CDR3 is 13 amino acids. Trimming took 1 base from V and 6 from J, leaving 10 bases between them. CDR3 residues: CASSEGRASEQYF. The CDR3 nucleotides read TGTGCCAGCAGTGAAGGCAGGGCTTCCGAGCAGTACTTC.

The V and J genes are TRBV19 and TRBJ1-1; 10 positions agree with TRBD1. V shed 3 bases, J shed 3 bases, and the junction held 1 base outside the gene matches. Per the germline V gene, CDR1 is LNHDA and CDR2 is SQIVND (reference sequence). This CDR3 has 14 residues. CDR3 sequence reads: CASSMTGGYTEAFF. CDR3 nucleotide sequence: TGTGCCAGTAGTATGACAGGGGGCTACACTGAAGCTTTCTTT. Full variable domain (rest looked up from reference TRBV19 and TRBJ1-1): DGGITQSPKYLFRKEGQNVTLSCEQNLNHDAMYWYRQDPGQGLRLIYYSQIVNDFQKGDIAEGYSVSREKKESFPLTVTSAQKNPTAFYLCASSMTGGYTEAFFGQGTRLTVV.

The chain couples TRBV29-1 to TRBJ1-1; tentatively, D is TRBD1 (5 bases). The CDR3 is made up of 13 amino acids. Trimming left V 3 bases short and J 1 base short, with 9 bases between. Germline values: CDR1 SQVTM, CDR2 ANQGSEA. The CDR3: CSVEGQENTEAFF. In nucleotides, the CDR3 is TGCAGCGTTGAGGGGCAGGAGAACACTGAAGCTTTCTTT. Based on the CDR3 plus reference TRBV29-1 and TRBJ1-1, the full variable domain is SAVISQKPSRDICQRGTSLTIQCQVDSQVTMMFWYRQQPGQSLTLIATANQGSEATYESGFVIDKFPISRPNLTFSTLTVSNMSPEDSSIYLCSVEGQENTEAFFGQGTRLTVV.

The chain carries TRBV7-3 and TRBJ2-1, with a tentative D call TRBD2 (6 bases). CDR3 length: 15 residues. The germline V and J ends were trimmed by 5 bases and 4 bases, with 15 bases remaining between them. CDR1 and CDR2 from the germline V gene are SGHTA and FQGTGA. CDR3 in amino acids: CASSPRDLSYNEQFF. CDR3 sequence (DNA): TGTGCCAGCAGCCCCCGGGACTTGTCATACAATGAGCAGTTCTTC.

The rearrangement links TRBV9 to TRBJ1-2, with D maybe TRBD1 (5 bases). This CDR3 has 13 residues. Germline V gene sequence: CDR1 SGDLS, CDR2 YYNGEE. V was pared by 3 bases and J by 5 bases, with 11 bases between. The CDR3 loop is CASSGGRIYGYTF. The CDR3 coding sequence is TGTGCCAGCAGCGGGGGGAGGATTTATGGCTACACCTTC.

The CDR3, as DNA: TGTGCCAGCAGTGGAGGGACAGGGGGCAGTCAGCCCCAGCATTTT. Its translation is CASSGGTGGSQPQHF. The V and J genes are TRBV6-1 and TRBJ1-5; 12 bases line up with TRBD1. Trimming cost V 4 bases and J 6 bases; bases outside gene matches: 4. This CDR3 has 15 residues. The V gene's germline CDR1 is MNHNS and CDR2 SASEGT.

The chain combines TRBV7-9 with TRBJ1-1; D is unclear. Germline lookup yields CDR1 SEHNR and CDR2 FQNEAQ (reference sequence). Trimming cost V 5 bases and J 1 base, with 14 bases left between them. This CDR3 spans 15 amino acids. The CDR3 spells CASSPRGTSNTEAFF. The CDR3 coding sequence is TGTGCCAGCAGCCCCCGCGGCACTTCGAACACTGAAGCTTTCTTT. Full variable domain (rest looked up from reference TRBV7-9 and TRBJ1-1): DTGVSQNPRHKITKRGQNVTFRCDPISEHNRLYWYRQTLGQGPEFLTYFQNEAQLEKSRLLSDRFSAERPKGSFSTLEIQRTEQGDSAMYLCASSPRGTSNTEAFFGQGTRLTVV.

This chain connects TRBV9 to TRBJ2-5; 11 bases are a match to TRBD2. Germline V gives CDR1 SGDLS, CDR2 YYNGEE. J gave up 4 bases and V 3 bases, and 5 bases lay outside the gene matches. The CDR3 length is 15 residues. In DNA, the CDR3 is TGTGCCAGCAGCGCTAATAGCGGGGGGGCAGAGACCCAGTACTTC. Translating gives CASSANSGGAETQYF.

This clone was picked up one time. The J gene is TRBJ2-5, the V gene TRBV6-5, with D hard to call. Germline values: CDR1 MNHEY, CDR2 SVGAGI. This CDR3 region has 13 residues. Trimming pared 0 bases from V and 5 bases from J, leaving 7 bases between. The CDR3 here is CASSYSVVETQYF. CDR3 DNA sequence: TGTGCCAGCAGTTACTCGGTAGTGGAGACCCAGTACTTC.

V gene TRBV19 combines with J gene TRBJ1-3, with TRBD1 identical over 7 bases. The ends lost 6 bases at V and 2 bases at J; junction bases unmatched: 10. The CDR3 extends over 16 amino acids. The germline gives CDR1 LNHDA, CDR2 SQIVND (reference sequence). The CDR3 coding sequence is TGTGCCAGTAGACGAACAGGGGATGTGGCTGGAAACACCATATATTTT. It is translated as CASRRTGDVAGNTIYF.

The V gene is TRBV7-6, the J gene TRBJ2-1; 12 bases map to TRBD2. Germline assignment: CDR1 SGHVS and CDR2 FNYEAQ. The V and J ends lost 4 bases and 8 bases, in that order; junction bases with no gene match: 6. The length of the CDR3 is 15 residues. This chain's CDR3 is CASSSGLAGIDEQFF. Written as DNA, the CDR3 is TGTGCCAGCAGCTCCGGACTAGCGGGAATTGATGAGCAGTTCTTC.

The rearrangement joins TRBV9 to TRBJ1-1; maybe TRBD1 (5 bases). Germline V gene sequence: CDR1 SGDLS, CDR2 YYNGEE. The CDR3 contains 14 residues. Trimming removed 2 bases from V and 4 bases from J, with 12 bases in between. The CDR3 DNA follows: TGTGCCAGCAGCGTGGAAGGGGTCTCCACTGAAGCTTTCTTT. Protein sequence: CASSVEGVSTEAFF.

The V gene is TRBV2, the J gene TRBJ2-1; tentative D call: TRBD2 (5 bases). Trimming shortened V by 6 bases and J by 3 bases, and 12 bases separated the two germline ends. The CDR3 has 14 amino acids. Per germline, CDR1 SNHLY and CDR2 FYNNEI. CDR3 loop: CASRRTFYYNEQFF. Here the CDR3 DNA reads TGTGCCAGCAGAAGGACTTTCTACTACAATGAGCAGTTCTTC.

The table lists this clone with a count of one. The junction and the germline gene differ at one end; a read error may be behind it. The rearrangement joins TRBV5-6 to TRBJ2-1; 12 bases align to TRBD2. The germline gives CDR1 SGHDT, CDR2 YYEEEE. This CDR3 region has 15 residues. The CDR3 loop reads CASSMTSGGRGELFF. CDR3 DNA sequence: TGTGCCAGCAGCATGACTAGCGGGGGTCGGGGCGAGCTGTTCTTC.

This chain uses TRBV25-1 with TRBJ1-2, with TRBD1 matching 7 bases. CDR3 length: 13 amino acids. V trimming: 2 bases; J trimming: 6 bases; junction bases outside the gene matches: 3. Germline lookup yields CDR1 MGHDK and CDR2 SYGVNS. This chain's CDR3 is CASSERGTDGYTF. CDR3 coding DNA: TGTGCCAGCAGTGAACGCGGGACAGATGGCTACACCTTC.

The chain carries TRBV21-1 and TRBJ2-7; the D call of TRBD2 is as the table states it, not checked on the DNA. TRBV21-1 is an annotated pseudogene. This CDR3 region has 15 residues. CDR3 nucleotides: TGTGCCAGCAGCAGTCGGGACTCCGAGAGGTACGAGCAGTACTTC. Its translation: CASSSRDSERYEQYF.

This chain joins TRBV9 and TRBJ2-5; tentatively, D is TRBD1 (5 bases). V lost 3 bases to trimming and J lost 3 bases, with 12 bases between them. Germline values: CDR1 SGDLS, CDR2 YYNGEE. This CDR3 is 14 amino acids long. Here the CDR3 reads CASSGGGGEETQYF. The DNA of the CDR3 is TGTGCCAGCAGCGGGGGCGGCGGTGAAGAGACCCAGTACTTC.

The chain is built from TRBV5-4 and TRBJ2-7; the D gene is possibly TRBD2 (6 bases). This CDR3 is built from 14 residues. Trimming cost V 2 bases and J 9 bases, with 18 bases left between them. The V gene's germline CDR1 is SGHNT and CDR2 YYREEE (reference sequence). The CDR3 sequence is CASSFWGDFGVQYF. For the CDR3, the DNA is TGTGCCAGCAGCTTCTGGGGGGACTTTGGAGTGCAGTACTTC. Variable domain in full (rest from reference TRBV5-4 and TRBJ2-7): ETGVTQSPTHLIKTRGQQVTLRCSSQSGHNTVSWYQQALGQGPQFIFQYYREEENGRGNFPPRFSGLQFPNYSSELNVNALELDDSALYLCASSFWGDFGVQYFGPGTRLTVT.

The gene calls are TRBV19 and TRBJ2-5, with unresolved D. The germline CDR1 and CDR2 sequences are LNHDA and SQIVND (reference sequence). The V and J ends lost 7 bases and 2 bases respectively, with 14 bases between them. This CDR3 has 14 amino acids. CDR3 nucleotide sequence: TGTGCCAGTAAGAGATCGTTGATACAAGAGACCCAGTACTTC. This gives the protein CASKRSLIQETQYF.

The chain carries TRBV19 and TRBJ2-3; no clear D gene. V was shortened by 3 bases and J by 3 bases, with 13 bases between the two germline ends. Per germline, CDR1 LNHDA and CDR2 SQIVND (reference sequence). This CDR3 comprises 15 residues. The CDR3 loop reads CASSMFNLGTDTQYF. DNA of the CDR3: TGTGCCAGTAGTATGTTCAACCTCGGGACAGATACGCAGTATTTT.

The chain's CDR3 is CASSLNRRRGLSRASQYF. The CDR3 region has the DNA TGTGCCAGCAGCTTGAATCGTAGGCGGGGACTCTCTCGAGCGTCGCAGTATTTT. The J gene is TRBJ2-3, the V gene TRBV11-2; possibly TRBD2 for D (6 bases). The germline V and J ends were trimmed by 3 bases and 10 bases, with 29 bases remaining between them. The CDR3 extends over 18 amino acids. CDR1 is SGHAT and CDR2 is FQNNGV in the germline V gene.

The rearrangement joins TRBV6-6 to TRBJ2-7; 10 nucleotides match TRBD2. The V gene end was trimmed by 2 bases and the J gene end by 4 bases; junction bases not matched to a gene: 5. This CDR3 spans 15 amino acids. Germline assignment: CDR1 MNHNY and CDR2 SVGAGI (reference sequence). Written as DNA, the CDR3 is TGTGCCAGCAGTTACGGGCTAGCGGGAGCGTACGAGCAGTACTTC. It is translated as CASSYGLAGAYEQYF.

In its sample, this clone was seen once. The chain combines TRBV6-5 with TRBJ1-1; TRBD1 is a possible D gene (5 bases). CDR1 and CDR2 from the germline V gene are MNHEY and SVGAGI. CDR3 length: 13 residues. The ends were cut back, 6 bases at V and 10 bases at J, with 18 bases in the middle. This CDR3 reads CASSRGPRRGAFF. DNA of the CDR3: TGTGCCAGCAGCCGGGGACCCCGGAGGGGAGCTTTCTTT.

This clone was detected a few times. This chain connects TRBV29-1 to TRBJ1-5, with D unclear. V was shortened by 5 bases and J by 2 bases, with 13 bases between the two germline ends. Germline V lookup: CDR1 SQVTM, CDR2 ANQGSEA. This CDR3 is 14 amino acids long. This CDR3 is CSVLPGWGNQPQHF. The CDR3 DNA follows: TGCAGCGTTTTGCCAGGTTGGGGCAATCAGCCCCAGCATTTT.